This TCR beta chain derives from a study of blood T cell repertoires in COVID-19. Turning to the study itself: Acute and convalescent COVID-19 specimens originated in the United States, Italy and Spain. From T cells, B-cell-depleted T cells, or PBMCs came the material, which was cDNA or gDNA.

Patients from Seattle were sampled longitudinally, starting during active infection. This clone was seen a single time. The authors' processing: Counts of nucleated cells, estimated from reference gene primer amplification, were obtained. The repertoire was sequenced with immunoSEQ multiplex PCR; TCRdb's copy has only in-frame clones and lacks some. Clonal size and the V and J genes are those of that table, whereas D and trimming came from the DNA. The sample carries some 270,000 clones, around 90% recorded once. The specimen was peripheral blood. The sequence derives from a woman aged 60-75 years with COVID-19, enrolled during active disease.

The chain's CDR3 is CASSAWTGDYGYTF. The CDR3 bases are TGCGCCAGCAGCGCCTGGACAGGGGATTATGGCTACACCTTC. The gene calls are TRBV4-3 and TRBJ1-2; TRBD1 matches at 9 bases. Germline V gene sequence: CDR1 LGHNA, CDR2 YSLEER. The V segment lost 5 bases and the J segment 5 bases; nucleotides outside the gene matches: 6. This CDR3 region has 14 residues.